This paragraph reports one T cell receptor beta chain. The antigen remains undetermined. This entry is derived from a study of response to subunit inactivated influenza vaccine. Per the germline V gene, CDR1 is MNHEY and CDR2 is SVGEGT. V lost 7 bases, J lost 0 bases, and 7 bases lay in between. This CDR3 spans 13 amino acids. Overall study findings and caveats: Researchers suggested that each seasonal influenza vaccination recruits few new T cells.

Each CDR3 protein is one row after TCRdb ran MiXCR on the RT-PCR reads. Of about 500,000 distinct CDR3 sequences in the sample, about 15% were seen once. This sample comprised CD4+ T cells sorted from PBMCs, obtained roughly 24 months after vaccination. The chain couples TRBV6-2 or TRBV6-3 to TRBJ1-5; D unclear. This clonotype was sampled from a man aged 45 to 75 who received an inactivated influenza vaccine. DNA for the CDR3: TGTGCCAGCACCTACACTAGCAATCAGCCCCAGCATTTT. Translated, it gives CASTYTSNQPQHF.